Sequencing of this TCR beta chain was carried out in a study of control samples from healthy donors and cancer patients. Using immunoSEQ multiplex PCR, the repertoire was profiled, and TCRdb retains in-frame clones only, with some absent. This table holds approximately 90,000 clones, 85% to 95% found once. Deletions cut 4 bases from V and 0 bases from J, with 10 bases between. The length of the CDR3 is 15 residues. Germline CDR1 reads SGHVS; CDR2 reads FQNEAQ. This receptor was taken from a woman between 25 and 40 years old in good health. The chain employs TRBV7-8 and TRBJ2-1; D uncertain. The sample consisted of blood. In DNA, the CDR3 is TGTGCCAGCAGCTCGAGCAGGCTCTCCTACAATGAGCAGTTCTTC. Its protein product is CASSSSRLSYNEQFF. Complete variable domain (other parts from reference TRBV7-8 and TRBJ2-1): GAGVSQSPRYKVAKRGQDVALRCDPISGHVSLFWYQQALGQGPEFLTYFQNEAQLDKSGLPSDRFFAERPEGSVSTLKIQRTQQEDSAVYLCASSSSRLSYNEQFFGPGTRLTVL.